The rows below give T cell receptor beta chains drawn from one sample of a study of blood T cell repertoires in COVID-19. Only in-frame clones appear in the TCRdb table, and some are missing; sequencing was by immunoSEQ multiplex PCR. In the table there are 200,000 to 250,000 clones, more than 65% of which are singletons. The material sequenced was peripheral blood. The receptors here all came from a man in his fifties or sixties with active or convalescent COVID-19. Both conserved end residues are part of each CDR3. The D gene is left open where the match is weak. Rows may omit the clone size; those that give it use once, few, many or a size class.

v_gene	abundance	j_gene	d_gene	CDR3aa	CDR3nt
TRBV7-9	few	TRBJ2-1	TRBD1	CASSPRQGRKLNEQFF	TGTGCCAGCAGCCCACGACAGGGACGTAAGCTCAATGAGCAGTTCTTC
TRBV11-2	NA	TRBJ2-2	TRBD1	CASSQQGGNTGELFF	TGTGCCAGCAGCCAACAGGGGGGGAACACCGGGGAGCTGTTTTTT
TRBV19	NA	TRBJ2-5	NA	CASPPTDQETQYF	TGTGCCAGCCCCCCGACAGACCAAGAGACCCAGTACTTC
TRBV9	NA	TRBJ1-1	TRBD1	CASSVGQGAAGRGTEAFF	TGTGCCAGCAGCGTAGGGCAGGGGGCCGCCGGACGGGGTACTGAAGCTTTCTTT
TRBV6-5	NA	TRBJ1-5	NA	CASSYSSGYQPQHF	TGTGCCAGCAGTTACTCTTCAGGGTATCAGCCCCAGCATTTT
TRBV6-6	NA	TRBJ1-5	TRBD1	CASSYNRGGNYQPQHF	TGTGCCAGCAGTTACAACAGGGGGGGTAACTATCAGCCCCAGCATTTT
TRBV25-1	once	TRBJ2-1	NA	CASSDSGGFNEQFF	TGTGCCAGCAGTGACTCGGGCGGGTTCAATGAGCAGTTCTTC
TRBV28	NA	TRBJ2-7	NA	CASILGGLQGVTHEQYF	TGTGCCAGCATCTTGGGGGGGTTACAGGGGGTAACCCACGAGCAGTACTTC
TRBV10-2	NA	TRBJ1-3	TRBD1	CASSVGRGYGNTIYF	TGCGCCAGCAGTGTGGGCAGGGGGTATGGAAACACCATATATTTT
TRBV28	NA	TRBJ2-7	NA	CASRKGVSYEQYF	TGTGCCAGCAGGAAAGGGGTTAGCTACGAGCAGTACTTC
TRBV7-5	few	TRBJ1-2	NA	CVRSTPAGMNYGYTF	TGTGTCAGATCTACCCCAGCGGGAATGAACTATGGCTACACCTTC
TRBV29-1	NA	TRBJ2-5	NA	CSVSLEETQYF	TGCAGCGTTAGTCTAGAAGAGACCCAGTACTTC
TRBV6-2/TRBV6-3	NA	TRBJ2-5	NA	CASSYTHRDTTYQETQYF	TGTGCCAGCAGTTACACCCACCGGGACACAACCTACCAAGAGACCCAGTACTTC
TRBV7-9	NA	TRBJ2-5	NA	CASSLVGHGGETQYF	TGTGCCAGCAGCTTAGTGGGACACGGTGGGGAGACCCAGTACTTC
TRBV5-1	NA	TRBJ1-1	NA	CASSLGWGLEAFF	TGCGCCAGCAGCTTGGGGTGGGGGCTCGAAGCTTTCTTT
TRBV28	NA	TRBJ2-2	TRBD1	CASSQGTGGFYGELFF	TGTGCCAGCAGCCAAGGGACAGGAGGATTTTACGGGGAGCTGTTTTTT
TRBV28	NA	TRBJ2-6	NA	CASSLLLAGGIAGANVLTF	TGTGCCAGCAGTTTATTACTAGCTGGGGGTATAGCGGGGGCCAACGTCCTGACTTTC
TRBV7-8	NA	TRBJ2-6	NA	CASSLGSTIRPSRSGANVLTF	TGTGCCAGCAGCTTGGGGAGCACAATTCGTCCTTCTAGGTCTGGGGCCAACGTCCTGACTTTC
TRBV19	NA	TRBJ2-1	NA	CASRTGSDEQFF	TGTGCCAGTAGGACAGGATCTGATGAGCAGTTCTTC
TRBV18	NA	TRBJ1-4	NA	CASSQQVGREDEKLFF	TGTGCCAGCTCACAGCAAGTGGGCAGGGAAGATGAAAAACTGTTTTTT
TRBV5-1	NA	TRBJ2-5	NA	CASTDSQETQYF	TGCGCCAGCACCGACAGCCAAGAGACCCAGTACTTC
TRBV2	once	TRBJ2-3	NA	CASKKFDFSTDTQYF	TGTGCCAGCAAGAAGTTCGACTTTAGCACAGATACGCAGTATTTT
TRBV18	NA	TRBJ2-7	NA	CASSPVNNPIPQYF	TGTGCCAGCTCACCAGTGAACAACCCCATCCCGCAGTACTTC
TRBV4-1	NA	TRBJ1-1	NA	CASSQRVEENTEAFF	TGCGCCAGCAGCCAAAGGGTGGAGGAGAACACTGAAGCTTTCTTT
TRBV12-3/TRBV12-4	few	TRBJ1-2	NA	CASSLAAVGGYTF	TGTGCCAGCAGTTTAGCGGCGGTCGGGGGCTACACCTTC
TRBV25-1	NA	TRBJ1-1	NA	CASSGSGGPSVTEAFF	TGTGCCAGCAGTGGCTCGGGAGGCCCTTCGGTCACTGAAGCTTTCTTT
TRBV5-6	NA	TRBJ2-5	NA	CASSFLPGDETQYF	TGTGCCAGCAGCTTCCTTCCCGGGGATGAGACCCAGTACTTC
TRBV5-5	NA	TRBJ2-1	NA	CASSWQSGGEQFF	TGTGCCAGCAGCTGGCAGTCAGGAGGTGAGCAGTTCTTC
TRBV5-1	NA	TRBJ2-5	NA	CASSLTDTQETQYF	TGCGCCAGCAGCTTGACAGATACCCAAGAGACCCAGTACTTC
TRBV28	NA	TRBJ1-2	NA	CASNAPPSPNGYTF	TGTGCCAGCAATGCACCACCTAGCCCCAATGGCTACACCTTC
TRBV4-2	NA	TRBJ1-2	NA	CASSQALTVPYGYTF	TGTGCCAGCAGCCAAGCGTTGACAGTCCCCTATGGCTACACCTTC
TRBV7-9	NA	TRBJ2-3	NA	CASSRTDTQYF	TGTGCCAGCAGCCGGACAGATACGCAGTATTTT
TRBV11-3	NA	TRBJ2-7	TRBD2	CASSLTGGPGEQYF	TGTGCCAGCAGCTTAACGGGGGGACCGGGCGAGCAGTACTTC
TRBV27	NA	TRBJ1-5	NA	CASSPLGQPQHF	TGTGCCAGCAGTCCCCTAGGTCAGCCCCAGCATTTT
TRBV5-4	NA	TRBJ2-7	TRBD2	CASQPGGLAGGGGEQYF	TGTGCCAGCCAGCCGGGAGGGCTAGCGGGAGGAGGGGGAGAGCAGTACTTC
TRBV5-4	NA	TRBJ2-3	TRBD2	CASSPGTSGGAGDTQYF	TGTGCCAGCAGCCCCGGGACTAGCGGGGGGGCCGGGGATACGCAGTATTTT
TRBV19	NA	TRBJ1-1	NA	CASSIHMNTEAFF	TGTGCCAGTAGTATTCACATGAACACTGAAGCTTTCTTT
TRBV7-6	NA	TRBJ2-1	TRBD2	CASSLGASGNEQFF	TGTGCCAGCAGCTTAGGTGCTAGCGGCAATGAGCAGTTCTTC
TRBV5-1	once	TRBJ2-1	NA	CASSLEAGTYNEQFF	TGCGCCAGCAGCTTGGAGGCAGGGACCTACAATGAGCAGTTCTTC
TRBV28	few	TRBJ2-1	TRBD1	CASSFIDWTGTHNEQFF	TGTGCCAGCAGTTTTATAGATTGGACAGGAACCCACAATGAGCAGTTCTTC
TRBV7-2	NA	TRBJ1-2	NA	CASSLGRGDYYGYTF	TGTGCCAGCAGCTTAGGGAGGGGTGACTACTATGGCTACACCTTC
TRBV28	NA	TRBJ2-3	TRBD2	CASSLAGLAGTDTQYF	TGTGCCAGCAGTTTAGCTGGACTAGCGGGGACAGATACGCAGTATTTT
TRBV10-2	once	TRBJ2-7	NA	CASSEYQQTTPSYEQYF	TGCGCCAGCAGTGAGTACCAACAGACTACCCCGTCCTACGAGCAGTACTTC
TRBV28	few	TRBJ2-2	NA	CANSDRENTGELFF	TGTGCCAACTCGGACAGAGAGAACACCGGGGAGCTGTTTTTT
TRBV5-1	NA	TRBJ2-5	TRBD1	CASSSVLDRGKETQYF	TGCGCCAGCAGCTCGGTCCTGGACAGGGGAAAAGAGACCCAGTACTTC
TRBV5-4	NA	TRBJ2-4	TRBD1	CASSSGQKNIQYF	TGTGCCAGCAGCTCGGGACAGAAAAACATTCAGTACTTC
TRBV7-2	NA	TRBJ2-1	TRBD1	CASSLKAGQGGREQFF	TGTGCCAGCAGCTTAAAAGCGGGACAGGGAGGGCGTGAGCAGTTCTTC
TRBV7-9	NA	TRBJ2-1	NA	CASSPGGPSSYNEQFF	TGTGCCAGCAGCCCGGGGGGCCCCAGCTCCTACAATGAGCAGTTCTTC
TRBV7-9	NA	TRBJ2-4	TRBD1	CASRPGGWDKNIQYF	TGTGCCAGCAGACCAGGGGGCTGGGACAAAAACATTCAGTACTTC
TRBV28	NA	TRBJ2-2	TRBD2	CASSLGLAGELFF	TGTGCCAGCAGTTTAGGACTAGCCGGGGAGCTGTTTTTT
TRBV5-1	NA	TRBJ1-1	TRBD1	CASSRQGVLRGTEAFF	TGCGCCAGCTCACGACAGGGAGTATTAAGAGGAACTGAAGCTTTCTTT
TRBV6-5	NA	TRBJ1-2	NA	CASSRGPGGGYTF	TGTGCCAGCAGTCGGGGACCGGGGGGCGGCTACACCTTC
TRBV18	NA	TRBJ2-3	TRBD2	CASSRPSGRAGDTQYF	TGTGCCAGCTCACGCCCTAGCGGGAGGGCCGGAGATACGCAGTATTTT
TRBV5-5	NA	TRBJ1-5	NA	CASSRVVGENQPQHF	TGTGCCAGCAGCAGAGTCGTGGGCGAGAATCAGCCCCAGCATTTT
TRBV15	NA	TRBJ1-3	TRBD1	CATSRDGTVGNTIYF	TGTGCCACCAGCAGAGACGGGACAGTCGGAAACACCATATATTTT
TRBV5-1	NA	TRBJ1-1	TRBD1	CASRIQGEGTEAFF	TGCGCCAGCAGAATACAGGGGGAGGGCACTGAAGCTTTCTTT
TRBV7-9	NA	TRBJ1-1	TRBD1	CASSFFPVTGARDEAFF	TGTGCCAGCAGCTTTTTTCCTGTGACAGGGGCGAGGGATGAAGCTTTCTTT
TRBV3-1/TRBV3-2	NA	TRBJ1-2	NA	CASSPDSLLGYTF	TGTGCCAGCAGCCCGGACAGCCTGCTTGGCTACACCTTC
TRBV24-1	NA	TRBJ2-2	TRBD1	CATSQGANTGELFF	TGTGCCACCAGTCAGGGGGCGAACACCGGGGAGCTGTTTTTT
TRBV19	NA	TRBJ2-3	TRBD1	CASSIDFARGLTDTQYF	TGTGCCAGTAGTATAGATTTCGCCAGGGGGCTCACAGATACGCAGTATTTT